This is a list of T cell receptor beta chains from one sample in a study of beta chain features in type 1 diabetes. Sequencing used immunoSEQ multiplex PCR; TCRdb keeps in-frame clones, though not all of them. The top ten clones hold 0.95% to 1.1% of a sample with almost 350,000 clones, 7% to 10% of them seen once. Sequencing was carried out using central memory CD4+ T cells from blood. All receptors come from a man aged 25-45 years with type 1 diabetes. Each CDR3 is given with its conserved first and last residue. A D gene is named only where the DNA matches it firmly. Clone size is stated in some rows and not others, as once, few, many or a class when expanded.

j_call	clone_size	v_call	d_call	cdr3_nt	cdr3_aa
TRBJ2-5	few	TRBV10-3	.	TGTGCCATCAGTGGGGGACCCCAAGAGGAGACCCAGTACTTC	CAISGGPQEETQYF
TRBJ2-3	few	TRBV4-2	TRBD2	TGTGCCAGCAGCCAAGTCGCGGGCGGGGGGGCCAGCACAGATACGCAGTATTTT	CASSQVAGGGASTDTQYF
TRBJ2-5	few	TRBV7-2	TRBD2	TGTGCCAGCAGCCCCCGCGGGACTAGAGGGGAGACCCAGTACTTC	CASSPRGTRGETQYF
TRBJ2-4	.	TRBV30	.	TGTGCCTGCCTAACGGGGACCAAAAACATTCAGTACTTC	CACLTGTKNIQYF
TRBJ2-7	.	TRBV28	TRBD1	TGTGCCAGCAGTTCGGGACAGACTACGGAGCAGTACTTC	CASSSGQTTEQYF
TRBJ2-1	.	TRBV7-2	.	TGTGCCAGCAGCTTAGCTTATGAGCAGTTCTTC	CASSLAYEQFF
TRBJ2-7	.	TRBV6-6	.	TGTGCCAGCAGTTACGAACAGGTAGTTTCCTACGAGCAGTACTTC	CASSYEQVVSYEQYF
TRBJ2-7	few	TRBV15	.	TGTGCCACCAGCAGAGAACGCGGGCGCCCGCAGTACTTC	CATSRERGRPQYF
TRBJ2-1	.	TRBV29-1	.	TGCAGCCATTCAGGGGGAGGATACAATGAGCAGTTCTTC	CSHSGGGYNEQFF
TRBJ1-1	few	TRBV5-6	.	TGTGCCAGCAGCTTGGCGAACACTGAAGCTTTCTTT	CASSLANTEAFF
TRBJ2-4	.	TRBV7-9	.	TGTGCCAGCAGCATAGAGGGGCCACAGAAAAACATTCAGTACTTC	CASSIEGPQKNIQYF
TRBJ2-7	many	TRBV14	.	TGTGCCAGCAGCCAAGATAACATAAGACGGTACGAGCAGTACTTC	CASSQDNIRRYEQYF
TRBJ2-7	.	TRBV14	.	TGTGCCAGCAGCCCCCCGGGGCCGTCCTACGAGCAGTACTTC	CASSPPGPSYEQYF
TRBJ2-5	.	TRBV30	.	TGTGCCTGGAGTATACAGGGAACCGAGACCCAGTACTTC	CAWSIQGTETQYF
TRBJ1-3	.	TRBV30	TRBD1	TGTGCCTGGAGTGCGGGGACAGGGGCCTTCTCTGGAAACACCATATATTTT	CAWSAGTGAFSGNTIYF
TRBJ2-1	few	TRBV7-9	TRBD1	TGTGCCAGCAGCTACGGTGGGGACAGGGCGAGCAATGAGCAGTTCTTC	CASSYGGDRASNEQFF
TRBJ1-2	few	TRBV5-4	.	TGTGCCAGCAGCCCGGAGGCAGACTATGGCTACACCTTC	CASSPEADYGYTF
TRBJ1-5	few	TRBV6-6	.	TGTGCCAGCAGTCAGTGGGGCGGGCAGCCCCAGCATTTT	CASSQWGGQPQHF
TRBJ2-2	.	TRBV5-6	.	TGTGCCAGCAGTCTCCCTCGGGTCACCGGGGAGCTGTTTTTT	CASSLPRVTGELFF
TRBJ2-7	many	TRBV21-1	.	TGTGCCAGCAGCAAAGGGACAGGGAGCGCCTACGAGCAGTACTTC	CASSKGTGSAYEQYF
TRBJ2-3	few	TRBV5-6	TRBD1	TGTGCCAGCAGCTGGGGGACAGGCGCCACAGATACGCAGTATTTT	CASSWGTGATDTQYF
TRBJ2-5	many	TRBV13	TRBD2	TGTGCCAGCAGCTTAGGGGCGGGGGACCAAGAGACCCAGTACTTC	CASSLGAGDQETQYF
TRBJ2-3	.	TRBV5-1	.	TGCGCCAGCAGCCCAACCTTGGCCTTCCCGGGTGCAGATACGCAGTATTTT	CASSPTLAFPGADTQYF
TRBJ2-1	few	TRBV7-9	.	TGTGCCAGCAGCCGGAACCAGTTCGATGAGCAGTTCTTC	CASSRNQFDEQFF
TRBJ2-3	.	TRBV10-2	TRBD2	TGCGCCAGCCACCTCTCAGCGGGGGTGACAGATACGCAGTATTTT	CASHLSAGVTDTQYF
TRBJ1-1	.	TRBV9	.	TGTGCCAGCAGCGACGCAATGAACACTGAAGCTTTCTTT	CASSDAMNTEAFF
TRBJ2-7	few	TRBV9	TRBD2	TGTGCCAGCAGCGCGGGGTCCGGGACTAGCCTTTACGAGCAGTACTTC	CASSAGSGTSLYEQYF